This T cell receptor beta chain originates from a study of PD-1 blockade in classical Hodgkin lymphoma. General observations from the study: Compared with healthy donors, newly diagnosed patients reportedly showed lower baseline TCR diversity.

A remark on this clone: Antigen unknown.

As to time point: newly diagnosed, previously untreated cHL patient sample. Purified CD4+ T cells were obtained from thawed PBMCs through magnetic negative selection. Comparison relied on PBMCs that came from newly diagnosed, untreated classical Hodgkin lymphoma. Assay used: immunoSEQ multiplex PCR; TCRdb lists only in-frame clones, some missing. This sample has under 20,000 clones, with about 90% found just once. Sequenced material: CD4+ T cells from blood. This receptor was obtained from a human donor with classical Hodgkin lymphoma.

The CDR3: CASSILGRLSAQETQYF. The CDR3 coding sequence is TGTGCCAGTAGTATACTCGGCCGCCTCAGTGCCCAAGAGACCCAGTACTTC. The V call is TRBV19, the J call TRBJ2-5; D call uncertain. The CDR3 spans 17 residues. From germline, CDR1 is LNHDA and CDR2 SQIVND (reference sequence). The V end was cut by 2 bases, the J end by 1 base, with 17 bases between.